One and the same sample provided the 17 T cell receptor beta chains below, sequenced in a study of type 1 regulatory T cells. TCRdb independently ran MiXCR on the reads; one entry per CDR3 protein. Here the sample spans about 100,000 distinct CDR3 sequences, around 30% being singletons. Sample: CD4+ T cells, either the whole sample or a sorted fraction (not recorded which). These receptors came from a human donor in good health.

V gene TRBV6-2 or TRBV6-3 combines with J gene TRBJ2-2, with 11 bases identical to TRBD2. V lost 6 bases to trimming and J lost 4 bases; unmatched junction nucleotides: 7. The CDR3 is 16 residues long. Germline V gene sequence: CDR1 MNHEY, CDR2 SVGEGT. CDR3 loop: CASSRVAGGPTGELFF. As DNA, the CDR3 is TGTGCCAGCAGCCGAGTAGCGGGAGGGCCCACCGGGGAGCTGTTTTTT.

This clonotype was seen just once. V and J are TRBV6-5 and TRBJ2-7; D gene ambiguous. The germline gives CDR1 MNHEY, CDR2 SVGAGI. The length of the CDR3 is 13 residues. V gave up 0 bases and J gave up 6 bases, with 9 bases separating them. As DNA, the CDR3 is TGTGCCAGCAGTTACTCGGGAACGGCCGAGCAGTACTTC. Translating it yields CASSYSGTAEQYF.

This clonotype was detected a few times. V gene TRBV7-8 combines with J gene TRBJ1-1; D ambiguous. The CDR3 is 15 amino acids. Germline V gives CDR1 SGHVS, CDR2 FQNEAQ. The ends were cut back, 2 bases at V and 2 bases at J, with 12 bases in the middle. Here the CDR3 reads CASSLTRVANTEAFF. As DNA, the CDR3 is TGTGCCAGCAGCTTAACTCGGGTCGCTAACACTGAAGCTTTCTTT.

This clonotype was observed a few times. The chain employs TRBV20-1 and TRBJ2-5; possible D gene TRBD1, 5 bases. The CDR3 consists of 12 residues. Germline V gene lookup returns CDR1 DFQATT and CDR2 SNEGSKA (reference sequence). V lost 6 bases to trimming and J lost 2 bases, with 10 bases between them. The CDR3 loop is CSAKGKQETQYF. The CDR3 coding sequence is TGCAGTGCCAAGGGGAAGCAAGAGACCCAGTACTTC.

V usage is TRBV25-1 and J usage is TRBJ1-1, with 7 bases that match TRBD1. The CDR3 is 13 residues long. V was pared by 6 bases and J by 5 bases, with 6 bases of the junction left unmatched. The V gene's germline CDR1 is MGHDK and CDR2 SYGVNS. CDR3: CASSQQGRTEAFF. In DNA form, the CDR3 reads TGTGCCAGCAGCCAACAGGGGAGGACTGAAGCTTTCTTT. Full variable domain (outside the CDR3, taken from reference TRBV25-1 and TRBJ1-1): EADIYQTPRYLVIGTGKKITLECSQTMGHDKMYWYQQDPGMELHLIHYSYGVNSTEKGDLSSESTVSRIRTEHFPLTLESARPSHTSQYLCASSQQGRTEAFFGQGTRLTVV.

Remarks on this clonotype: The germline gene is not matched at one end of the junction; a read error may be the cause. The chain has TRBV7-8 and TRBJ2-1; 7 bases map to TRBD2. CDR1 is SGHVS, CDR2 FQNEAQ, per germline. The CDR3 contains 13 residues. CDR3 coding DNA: TGTGCCAGCAACTTACCCCGGACTAGTGAGCAGTTCTTC. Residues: CASNLPRTSEQFF.

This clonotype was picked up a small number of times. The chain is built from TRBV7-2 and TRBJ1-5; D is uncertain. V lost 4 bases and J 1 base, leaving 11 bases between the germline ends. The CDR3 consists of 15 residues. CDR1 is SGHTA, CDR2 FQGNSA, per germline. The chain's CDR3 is CASSSRTGSNQPQHF. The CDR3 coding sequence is TGTGCCAGCAGCTCCCGGACGGGGAGCAATCAGCCCCAGCATTTT.

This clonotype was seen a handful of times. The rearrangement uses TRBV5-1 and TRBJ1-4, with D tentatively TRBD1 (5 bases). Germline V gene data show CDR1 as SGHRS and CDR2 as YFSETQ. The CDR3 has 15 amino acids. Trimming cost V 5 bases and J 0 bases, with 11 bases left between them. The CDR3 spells CASRKTGATNEKLFF. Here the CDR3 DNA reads TGCGCCAGCAGAAAAACGGGGGCAACTAATGAAAAACTGTTTTTT.

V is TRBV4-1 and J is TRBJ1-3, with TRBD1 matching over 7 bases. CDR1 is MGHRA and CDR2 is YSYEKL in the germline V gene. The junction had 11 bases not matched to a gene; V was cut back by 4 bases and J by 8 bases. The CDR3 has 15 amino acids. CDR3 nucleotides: TGCGCCAGCAGCCTACGGGGAGACAGGGTAGACACCATATATTTT. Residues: CASSLRGDRVDTIYF.

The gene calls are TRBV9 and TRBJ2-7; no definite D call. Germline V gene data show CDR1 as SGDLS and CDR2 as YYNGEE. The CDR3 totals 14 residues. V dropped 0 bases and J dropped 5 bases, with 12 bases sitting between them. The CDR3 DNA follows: TGTGCCAGCAGCGTAGGTAACAGACAAAACGAGCAGTACTTC. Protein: CASSVGNRQNEQYF. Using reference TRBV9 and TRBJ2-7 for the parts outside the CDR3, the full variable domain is DSGVTQTPKHLITATGQRVTLRCSPRSGDLSVYWYQQSLDQGLQFLIQYYNGEERAKGNILERFSAQQFPDLHSELNLSSLELGDSALYFCASSVGNRQNEQYFGPGTRLTVT.

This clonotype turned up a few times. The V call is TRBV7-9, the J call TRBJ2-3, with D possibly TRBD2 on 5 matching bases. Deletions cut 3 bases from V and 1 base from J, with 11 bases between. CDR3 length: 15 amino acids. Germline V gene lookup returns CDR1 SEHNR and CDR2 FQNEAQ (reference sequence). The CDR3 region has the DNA TGTGCCAGCAGCTTCGTCGAGGGTGGCACAGATACGCAGTATTTT. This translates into CASSFVEGGTDTQYF.

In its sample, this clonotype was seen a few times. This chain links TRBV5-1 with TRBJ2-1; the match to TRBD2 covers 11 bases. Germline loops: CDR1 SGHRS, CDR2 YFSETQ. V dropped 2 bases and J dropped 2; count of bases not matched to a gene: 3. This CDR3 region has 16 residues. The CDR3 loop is CASSFEGLAAYNEQFF. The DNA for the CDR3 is TGCGCCAGCAGCTTTGAGGGACTAGCGGCCTACAATGAGCAGTTCTTC.

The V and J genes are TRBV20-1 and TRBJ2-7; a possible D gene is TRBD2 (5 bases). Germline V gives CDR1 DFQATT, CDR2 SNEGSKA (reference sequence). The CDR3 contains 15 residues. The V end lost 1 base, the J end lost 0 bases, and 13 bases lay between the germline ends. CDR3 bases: TGCAGTGCTAGAGCAGGCAAGAGGGTCTCCTACGAGCAGTACTTC. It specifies CSARAGKRVSYEQYF.

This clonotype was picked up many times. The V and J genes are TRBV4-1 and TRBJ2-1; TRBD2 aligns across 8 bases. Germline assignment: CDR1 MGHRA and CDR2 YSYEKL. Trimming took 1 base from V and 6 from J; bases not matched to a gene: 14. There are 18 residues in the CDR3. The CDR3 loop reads CASSQGPGSGGPGNEQFF. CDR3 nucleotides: TGCGCCAGCAGCCAAGGACCAGGATCGGGAGGGCCCGGCAATGAGCAGTTCTTC.

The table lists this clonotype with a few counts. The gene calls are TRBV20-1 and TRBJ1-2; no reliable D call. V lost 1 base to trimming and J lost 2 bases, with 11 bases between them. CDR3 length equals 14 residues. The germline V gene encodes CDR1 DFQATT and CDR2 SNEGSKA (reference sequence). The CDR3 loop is CSARGNLENYGYTF. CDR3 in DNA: TGCAGTGCTAGAGGAAATCTAGAAAACTATGGCTACACCTTC.

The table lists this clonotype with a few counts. The CDR3 nucleotides read TGTGCCAGCAGCTTAAATGGAGGACTAGCGGGACTGAGTACGCAGTATTTT. Amino acids: CASSLNGGLAGLSTQYF. This chain joins TRBV7-8 and TRBJ2-3, with TRBD2 identical over 12 bases. V trimming: 2 bases; J trimming: 8 bases; junction bases outside the gene matches: 11. The CDR3 is 17 amino acids. Per germline, CDR1 SGHVS and CDR2 FQNEAQ. Combining the CDR3 with reference TRBV7-8 and TRBJ2-3 gives the whole variable domain GAGVSQSPRYKVAKRGQDVALRCDPISGHVSLFWYQQALGQGPEFLTYFQNEAQLDKSGLPSDRFFAERPEGSVSTLKIQRTQQEDSAVYLCASSLNGGLAGLSTQYFGPGTRLTVL.

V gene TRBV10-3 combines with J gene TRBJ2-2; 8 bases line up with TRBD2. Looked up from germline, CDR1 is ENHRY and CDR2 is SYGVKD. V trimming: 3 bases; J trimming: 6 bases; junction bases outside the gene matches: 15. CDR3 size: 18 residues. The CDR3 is CAISDTGRDPGGPGELFF. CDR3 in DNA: TGTGCCATCAGTGATACCGGCCGGGACCCGGGGGGGCCCGGGGAGCTGTTTTTT.